This TCR beta chain was obtained from a study of T cell repertoires in cytomegalovirus infection. Study as a whole: Recently identified HLA-C-restricted CMV epitopes and well-studied HLA-B-restricted CMV epitopes were used by the study. In public TCR beta signatures, there were indications of both CMV infection and matching HLA type.

TCRdb ran MiXCR on the reads and lists one entry per CDR3 protein. The data show about 570,000 distinct CDR3 sequences, around two fifths seen once. The CDR3 length is 12 residues. Germline V gene lookup returns CDR1 MNHEY and CDR2 SMNVEV (reference sequence). V shed 6 bases and J shed 6 bases, with 9 bases lying between them. As regards this clonotype: Its antigen is unknown.

This TCR derives from a human donor in good health (CMV status not recorded). Some clones in this sample may be carry-over from other donors' samples. Sequenced material: cultured PBMCs, taken from culture after CMV antigen stimulation. The chain joins TRBV27 to TRBJ1-3, with unresolved D. The CDR3 spells CASRGVANTIYF. CDR3 coding DNA: TGTGCCAGCAGAGGTGTCGCAAACACCATATATTTT.